The entry below gives a single T cell receptor beta chain sequence along with its context. What it binds is unknown. These data originate in a study of cytomegalovirus exposure and HLA in healthy donors. Study results and limitations: In a later analysis, HLA-associated TCR beta chains were more clonally expanded than equally common others.

PCR amplification relied on 60 Vbeta primers (plus 13 Jbeta primers). In the original analysis: A follow-up analysis tallied 60 million to 85 million unique TCR beta chains, some 9.9 million shared. TCRdb keeps only in-frame clones here, not all; method: immunoSEQ multiplex PCR. V and J calls and clone size follow that table, whereas D and trimming were derived from the DNA. The sample holds roughly 200,000 clones, 70% to 85% seen once. This TCR derives from a woman aged 60-70 years in good health and CMV-seropositive. What was sequenced was PBMCs.

The CDR3 is CASRETSGLAKNIQYF. CDR3 coding DNA: TGTGCCAGCAGAGAAACTAGCGGCCTAGCCAAAAACATTCAGTACTTC. This chain joins TRBV6-6 and TRBJ2-4; 8 bases align to TRBD2. Trimming took 6 bases from V and 0 from J; bases not matched to a gene: 7. The length of the CDR3 is 16 residues. Germline V gene sequence: CDR1 MNHNY, CDR2 SVGAGI (reference sequence).